This T cell receptor beta chain derives from a study of T cell responses to AZD1222 COVID-19 vaccine. Study-wide points: Repertoire sampling happened only post peak T cell response.

The ends were cut back, 5 bases at V and 7 bases at J, with 8 bases in the middle. CDR1 and CDR2 from the germline V gene are SEHNR and FQNEAQ (reference sequence). The CDR3 runs to 11 residues. Using immunoSEQ multiplex PCR, the repertoire was profiled, and TCRdb retains in-frame clones only, with some absent. The sample has 100,000 to 150,000 clones, roughly 89% seen once; the top ten hold almost 4.5%. As concerns this clone: The antigen remains unidentified.

The sequence derives from an adult in good health. The V call is TRBV7-9, the J call TRBJ1-1; D might be TRBD1 (5 bases). Sequencing was performed on peripheral blood, taken on day 0 of AZD1222 vaccination. The CDR3 DNA sequence: TGTGCCAGCAGCCAGGGTGGTGAAGCTTTCTTT. Its translation is CASSQGGEAFF. The complete variable domain, with remaining parts taken from reference TRBV7-9 and TRBJ1-1, reads DTGVSQNPRHKITKRGQNVTFRCDPISEHNRLYWYRQTLGQGPEFLTYFQNEAQLEKSRLLSDRFSAERPKGSFSTLEIQRTEQGDSAMYLCASSQGGEAFFGQGTRLTVV.